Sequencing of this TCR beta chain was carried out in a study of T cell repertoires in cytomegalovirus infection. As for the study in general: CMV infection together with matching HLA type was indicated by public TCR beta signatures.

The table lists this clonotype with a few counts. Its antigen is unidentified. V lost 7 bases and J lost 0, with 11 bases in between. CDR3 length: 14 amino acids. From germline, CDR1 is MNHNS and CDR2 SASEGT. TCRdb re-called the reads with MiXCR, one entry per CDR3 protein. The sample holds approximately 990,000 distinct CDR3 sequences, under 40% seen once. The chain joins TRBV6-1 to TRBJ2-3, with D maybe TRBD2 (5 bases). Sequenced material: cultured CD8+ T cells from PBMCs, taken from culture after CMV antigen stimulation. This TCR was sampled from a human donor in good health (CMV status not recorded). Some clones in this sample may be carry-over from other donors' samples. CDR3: CASTPGGSTDTQYF. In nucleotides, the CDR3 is TGTGCCAGCACCCCAGGAGGCAGCACAGATACGCAGTATTTT.